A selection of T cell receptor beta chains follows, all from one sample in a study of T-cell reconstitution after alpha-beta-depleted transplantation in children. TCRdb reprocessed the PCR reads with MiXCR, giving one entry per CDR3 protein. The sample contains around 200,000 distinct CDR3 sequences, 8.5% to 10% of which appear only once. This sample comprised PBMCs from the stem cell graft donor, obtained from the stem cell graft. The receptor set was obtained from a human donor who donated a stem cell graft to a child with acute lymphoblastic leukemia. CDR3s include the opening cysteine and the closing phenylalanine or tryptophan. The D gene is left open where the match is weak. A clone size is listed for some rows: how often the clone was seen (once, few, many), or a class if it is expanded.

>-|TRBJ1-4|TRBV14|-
TGTGCCAGCAGCCAAGATCCAGACCGGCTCGGAAAACTGTTTTTT
CASSQDPDRLGKLFF
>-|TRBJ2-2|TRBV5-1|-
TGCGCCAGCAGTCTGACGGGGACACTGAACACCGGGGAGCTGTTTTTT
CASSLTGTLNTGELFF
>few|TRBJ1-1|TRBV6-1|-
TGTGCCAGCAGTGACGGCAGGAGGTACCTGAATGGGGAAGCTTTCTTT
CASSDGRRYLNGEAFF
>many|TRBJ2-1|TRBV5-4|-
TGTGCCAGCAGCTTGGGGGGTGCGAGCTCCTACAATGAGCAGTTCTTC
CASSLGGASSYNEQFF
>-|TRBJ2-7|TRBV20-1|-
TGCAGTGCCTCCTCCGGCAGCTCCTACGAGCAGTACTTC
CSASSGSSYEQYF
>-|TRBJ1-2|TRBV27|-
TGTGCCAGCAGTTCCCTTCCTCCTTCGGTGGACTATGGCTACACCTTC
CASSSLPPSVDYGYTF
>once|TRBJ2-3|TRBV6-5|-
TGTGCCAGCAGCCTGGGGGATACGCGGTATTTT
CASSLGDTRYF
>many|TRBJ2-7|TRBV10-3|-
TGTGCCATCGCGCCGACGGCGAGCTCCTACGAGCAGTACTTC
CAIAPTASSYEQYF
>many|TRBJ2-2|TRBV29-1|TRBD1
TGCAGCGTTGTGAACAGGGGCAAGGCCGGGGAGCTGTTTTTT
CSVVNRGKAGELFF
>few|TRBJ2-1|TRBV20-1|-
TGCAGTGCTCCGGCCTCGAGCTCCTACAATGAGCAGTTCTTC
CSAPASSSYNEQFF
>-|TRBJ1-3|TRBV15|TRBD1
TGTGCCACCAGCAGGGCGAGGGACAGCTCTGGAAACACCATATATTTT
CATSRARDSSGNTIYF
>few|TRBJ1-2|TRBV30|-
TGTGCCTGGAGTGAAGGCAGGCAAATCTATGGCTACACCTTC
CAWSEGRQIYGYTF